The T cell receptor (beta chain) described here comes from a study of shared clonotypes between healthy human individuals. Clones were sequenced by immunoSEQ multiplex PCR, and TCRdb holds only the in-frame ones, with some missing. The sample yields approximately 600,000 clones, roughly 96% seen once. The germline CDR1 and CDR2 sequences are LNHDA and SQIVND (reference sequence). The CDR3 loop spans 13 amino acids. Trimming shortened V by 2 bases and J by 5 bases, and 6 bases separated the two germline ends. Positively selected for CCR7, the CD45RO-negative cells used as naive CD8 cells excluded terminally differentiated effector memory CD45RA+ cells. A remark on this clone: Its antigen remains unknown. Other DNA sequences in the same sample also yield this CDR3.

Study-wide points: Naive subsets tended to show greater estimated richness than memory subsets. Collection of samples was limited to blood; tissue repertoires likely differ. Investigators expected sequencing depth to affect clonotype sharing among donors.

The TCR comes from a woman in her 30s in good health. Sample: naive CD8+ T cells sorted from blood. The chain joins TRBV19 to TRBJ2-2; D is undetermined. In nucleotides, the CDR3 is TGTGCCAGTAGTATATCAGGTACCGGGGAGCTGTTTTTT. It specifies CASSISGTGELFF.